The T cell receptor beta chain described here comes from a study of cytotoxic CD8 clonotypes in ibrutinib-treated CLL. Study information: Among the patients, fewer than twelve presented as relapsed/refractory and roughly 15 as treatment-naive; 17 showed unmutated IGHV. Points from the study as a whole: Clonality at baseline surpassed age-matched healthy donors and tracked circulating CD8+ T-cell counts.

This CDR3 is 14 amino acids long. Trimming pared 4 bases from V and 6 bases from J, leaving 17 bases between. CDR1 is SGHRS, CDR2 YFSETQ, per germline. Data came from immunoSEQ multiplex PCR; TCRdb stores just in-frame clones and leaves some out. Here the sample spans 150,000 or so clones, 80% being singletons. In the case of this clone: The target antigen is unknown.

The V and J genes are TRBV5-1 and TRBJ2-7; no clear D gene. The TCR originated in a human donor with chronic lymphocytic leukemia. Source: PBMCs, taken after 36 months of ibrutinib treatment. CDR3 loop: CASSPEASFGEQYF. CDR3 nucleotide sequence: TGCGCCAGCAGCCCAGAGGCTAGTTTTGGCGAGCAGTACTTC.